A selection of T cell receptor beta chains follows, all from one sample in a study of cytotoxic CD8 clonotypes in ibrutinib-treated CLL. TCRdb's table, derived via immunoSEQ multiplex PCR, lists solely in-frame clones and lacks some. The table includes around 70,000 clones, about nine tenths detected once. Sequenced material: PBMCs, taken after 12 months of ibrutinib treatment. Receptors were obtained from a human donor with chronic lymphocytic leukemia. CDR3s include the opening cysteine and the closing phenylalanine or tryptophan. Expanded clones are given a class, and other clones once, few, many or no size at all.

j_call: TRBJ1-1
clone_size: -
v_call: TRBV29-1
cdr3_aa: CSPRTGAQCMNTEAFF

j_call: TRBJ2-1
clone_size: -
v_call: TRBV6-1
cdr3_aa: CASSPLAGGYNEQFF

j_call: TRBJ2-7
clone_size: -
v_call: TRBV18
cdr3_aa: CASSPLDARGSYEQYF

j_call: TRBJ2-7
clone_size: once
v_call: TRBV7-3
cdr3_aa: CASSFTGSGSYEQYF

j_call: TRBJ1-1
clone_size: -
v_call: TRBV6-6
cdr3_aa: CASSYYRQSNTEAFF

j_call: TRBJ1-2
clone_size: -
v_call: TRBV6-5
cdr3_aa: CASSYPAGGETGYTF

j_call: TRBJ2-7
clone_size: -
v_call: TRBV5-6
cdr3_aa: CASSETAFYEQYF

j_call: TRBJ1-1
clone_size: -
v_call: TRBV5-1
cdr3_aa: CASSFLGGTEAFF

j_call: TRBJ2-1
clone_size: -
v_call: TRBV6-1
cdr3_aa: CASGHRGRYNEQFF

j_call: TRBJ1-1
clone_size: -
v_call: TRBV18
cdr3_aa: CASSLAELTEAFF

j_call: TRBJ2-1
clone_size: -
v_call: TRBV6-6
cdr3_aa: CASSYQEARQFF

j_call: TRBJ2-1
clone_size: once
v_call: TRBV10-2
cdr3_aa: CASLPSGRNNEQFF

j_call: TRBJ1-1
clone_size: -
v_call: TRBV5-1
cdr3_aa: CASSEVRAGLNTEAFF